Presented here are 29 T cell receptor beta chains from one specimen sequenced in a study of T cell responses to AZD1222 COVID-19 vaccine. Sequencing was performed with immunoSEQ multiplex PCR; in TCRdb, only in-frame clones are kept and a portion is missing. The table includes over 110,000 clones, 92% detected once. The starting material was peripheral blood, obtained on day 0 of AZD1222 vaccination. The source of these receptors is an adult in good health.

The chain couples TRBV28 to TRBJ2-7; D remains unclear. This CDR3 has 15 amino acids. V gave up 2 bases and J gave up 2 bases, with 13 bases separating them. Germline V CDR1 and CDR2: MDHEN, SYDVKM. The CDR3 sequence: CASSLLPGLTYEQYF. The CDR3 region has the DNA TGTGCCAGCAGTTTACTTCCAGGCCTGACCTACGAGCAGTACTTC.

The V and J genes are TRBV9 and TRBJ1-3; weak D call: TRBD1 (5 bases). The V gene's germline CDR1 is SGDLS and CDR2 YYNGEE. Trimming pared 0 bases from V and 2 bases from J, leaving 9 bases between. The CDR3 has 15 amino acids. The CDR3 bases are TGTGCCAGCAGCGTAGGCAGGGAAGCTGGAAACACCATATATTTT. Residues: CASSVGREAGNTIYF. The variable domain in full, completed from reference TRBV9 and TRBJ1-3, reads DSGVTQTPKHLITATGQRVTLRCSPRSGDLSVYWYQQSLDQGLQFLIQYYNGEERAKGNILERFSAQQFPDLHSELNLSSLELGDSALYFCASSVGREAGNTIYFGEGSWLTVV.

V gene TRBV19 combines with J gene TRBJ2-1, with a weak D call TRBD2 (5 bases). Germline V CDR1 and CDR2: LNHDA, SQIVND (reference sequence). Trimming pared 3 bases from V and 4 bases from J, leaving 10 bases between. This CDR3 has 14 amino acids. CDR3 DNA sequence: TGTGCCAGTAGTATTGGGGAGCGATACAATGAGCAGTTCTTC. Its translation: CASSIGERYNEQFF.

This chain links TRBV7-2 with TRBJ2-4, with 7 bases identical to TRBD1. V trimming: 5 bases; J trimming: 8 bases; junction bases outside the gene matches: 3. Per the germline V gene, CDR1 is SGHTA and CDR2 is FQGNSA. The CDR3 runs 12 residues. This CDR3 is CASSRDRDIQYF. Written as DNA, the CDR3 is TGTGCCAGCAGCCGGGACAGAGACATTCAGTACTTC.

This chain connects TRBV4-1 to TRBJ1-1; D is undetermined. V was pared by 0 bases and J by 0 bases, with 11 bases between. In germline, CDR1 is MGHRA, CDR2 YSYEKL. This CDR3 spans 16 amino acids. The CDR3 DNA reads as TGCGCCAGCAGCCAAGATCGGGTTACAGTGAACACTGAAGCTTTCTTT. Amino acids: CASSQDRVTVNTEAFF.

The V gene is TRBV5-4, the J gene TRBJ1-1; a weak D match, TRBD1 (5 bases). The CDR3 extends over 14 amino acids. Trimming cost V 6 bases and J 8 bases, with 20 bases left between them. CDR1 and CDR2 from the germline V gene are SGHNT and YYREEE (reference sequence). For the CDR3, the DNA is TGTGCCAGCACCCACGGGGGGGTTCGGGCGGAAGCTTTCTTT. Translating gives CASTHGGVRAEAFF.

The gene calls are TRBV18 and TRBJ1-4; a weak D match, TRBD1 (6 bases). This CDR3 region has 15 residues. V was cut by 3 bases and J by 4 bases, with 12 bases left in between. The germline V gene has CDR1 KGHSH and CDR2 LQKENI. The CDR3 nucleotides read TGTGCCAGCTCACCTCGCCGACAGGATAATGAAAAACTGTTTTTT. Translation gives CASSPRRQDNEKLFF.

The rearrangement links TRBV3-1 (or the pseudogene TRBV3-2) to TRBJ1-1; a weak D match, TRBD1 (6 bases). This CDR3 has 14 residues. V lost 3 bases to trimming and J lost 1 base, with 9 bases between them. Germline lookup yields CDR1 LGHDT and CDR2 YNNKEL (reference sequence). Here the CDR3 reads CASSQAGENTEAFF. The CDR3 bases are TGTGCCAGCAGCCAGGCAGGGGAGAACACTGAAGCTTTCTTT.

The rearrangement links TRBV2 to TRBJ2-2, with a weak D call TRBD1 (6 bases). The CDR3 is 15 residues long. V lost 4 bases to trimming and J lost 1 base, with 10 bases between them. Per germline, CDR1 SNHLY and CDR2 FYNNEI. The CDR3 sequence is CASSGGQGNTGELFF. The CDR3 DNA is TGTGCCAGCAGTGGGGGGCAGGGGAACACCGGGGAGCTGTTTTTT. Complete variable domain (other parts from reference TRBV2 and TRBJ2-2): EPEVTQTPSHQVTQMGQEVILRCVPISNHLYFYWYRQILGQKVEFLVSFYNNEISEKSEIFDDQFSVERPDGSNFTLKIRSTKLEDSAMYFCASSGGQGNTGELFFGEGSRLTVL.

V and J are TRBV29-1 and TRBJ2-5; D is uncertain. The length of the CDR3 is 11 residues. Germline assignment: CDR1 SQVTM and CDR2 ANQGSEA. Trimming stripped 4 bases from V and 2 bases from J, with 5 bases between. The CDR3 region is CSVGRQETQYF. In nucleotides, the CDR3 is TGCAGCGTTGGCCGGCAAGAGACCCAGTACTTC.

This sequence joins TRBV9 and TRBJ1-2; D may be TRBD1 (5 bases). The CDR3 spans 12 residues. Trimming shortened V by 4 bases and J by 8 bases, and 12 bases separated the two germline ends. Germline CDR1 reads SGDLS; CDR2 reads YYNGEE. The DNA for the CDR3 is TGTGCCAGCAGCTCCCAGGGTTTCGGCTACACCTTC. Its translation is CASSSQGFGYTF.

The chain combines TRBV30 with TRBJ1-5; TRBD1 matches 11 bases. The CDR3 extends over 15 amino acids. The germline gives CDR1 GTSNPN, CDR2 SVGIG (reference sequence). With 6 bases clipped from V and 5 bases from J, the junction kept 9 bases outside the gene matches. CDR3 protein: CACRRTGGLDQPQHF. For the CDR3, the DNA is TGTGCCTGCCGGAGGACAGGGGGCCTCGATCAGCCCCAGCATTTT.

This chain links TRBV19 with TRBJ1-2, with 9 bases lining up with TRBD1. Germline trimming cut 3 bases from V and 3 bases from J; bases unmatched to any gene: 14. The CDR3 consists of 18 residues. CDR1 LNHDA and CDR2 SQIVND come from the germline V gene (reference sequence). The CDR3 nucleotides are TGTGCCAGTAGTATTCGGCACCGGGACAGGGATATTTACTATGGCTACACCTTC. Translated: CASSIRHRDRDIYYGYTF.

The V gene is TRBV5-5, the J gene TRBJ1-5, with no clear D. Trimming took off 4 bases at V and 7 bases at J, with 12 bases between the two ends. Germline CDR1 is SGHKS and CDR2 is YYEKEE (reference sequence). The CDR3 covers 13 residues. The CDR3 sequence: CASSGVPGQPQHF. The CDR3, as DNA: TGTGCCAGCAGCGGGGTCCCTGGACAGCCCCAGCATTTT.

This clone was counted once. The CDR3 protein is CASSRQGETELRTEAFF. The CDR3 DNA is TGTGCCAGCAGTCGACAAGGGGAGACAGAACTTCGGACTGAAGCTTTCTTT. The V gene is TRBV3-1 (or the pseudogene TRBV3-2), the J gene TRBJ1-1; D might be TRBD1 (5 bases). The CDR3 spans 17 residues. V gave up 6 bases and J gave up 5 bases, with 25 bases separating them. The V gene's germline CDR1 is LGHDT and CDR2 YNNKEL (reference sequence).

The V and J genes are TRBV5-5 and TRBJ2-1; no firm D call. V was trimmed by 3 bases and J by 3 bases, leaving 16 bases between them. CDR1 and CDR2 (germline): SGHKS, YYEKEE (reference sequence). CDR3 size: 16 residues. In DNA form, the CDR3 reads TGTGCCAGCAGCTCGTTATTCGTTTGGGACTACAATGAGCAGTTCTTC. It translates to CASSSLFVWDYNEQFF.

V is TRBV5-1 and J is TRBJ2-3; 10 bases match TRBD2. CDR1 SGHRS and CDR2 YFSETQ come from the germline V gene. The V and J ends lost 1 base and 5 bases, in that order; junction bases with no gene match: 7. The CDR3 covers 16 residues. The CDR3 here is CASSLSTSGIGDTQYF. CDR3 coding DNA: TGCGCCAGCAGCTTGTCTACTAGCGGGATTGGAGATACGCAGTATTTT.

This chain joins TRBV29-1 and TRBJ2-7; weak D call: TRBD1 (5 bases). V was pared by 5 bases and J by 3 bases, with 11 bases between. The CDR3 sequence is 12 residues long. CDR1 and CDR2 (germline): SQVTM, ANQGSEA. CDR3 nucleotide sequence: TGCAGCGTTTCGACAGAATACTACGAGCAGTACTTC. Protein: CSVSTEYYEQYF.

The chain combines TRBV19 with TRBJ2-7; 8 nucleotides align to TRBD2. V was clipped by 6 bases and J by 6 bases; unmatched bases: 4. This CDR3 is 12 amino acids long. CDR1 and CDR2 from the germline V gene are LNHDA and SQIVND (reference sequence). CDR3 region: CASRGLAGEQYF. In nucleotides, the CDR3 is TGTGCCAGTAGAGGGCTAGCGGGCGAGCAGTACTTC.

V and J are TRBV7-3 and TRBJ2-1, with 7 bases fitting TRBD1. Germline V gives CDR1 SGHTA, CDR2 FQGTGA. The CDR3 is 16 amino acids. Unmatched junction bases numbered 14, after V lost 5 bases and J lost 7 bases. The CDR3 DNA reads TGTGCCAGCAGCATTAGCTCAGACAGGGTGTTGAATGAGCAGTTCTTC. Its protein product is CASSISSDRVLNEQFF.

The chain recombines TRBV24-1 with TRBJ2-1; 10 nucleotides line up with TRBD2. This CDR3 contains 20 residues. V was pared by 1 base and J by 0 bases, with 11 bases of the junction left unmatched. The germline V gene encodes CDR1 KGHDR and CDR2 SFDVKD. Written as DNA, the CDR3 is TGTGCCACCAGTGATTTCCGGACAGCACTAGCGGGGTCCTCCTACAATGAGCAGTTCTTC. It encodes CATSDFRTALAGSSYNEQFF.

This chain connects TRBV9 to TRBJ2-7; D is uncertain. In germline, CDR1 is SGDLS, CDR2 YYNGEE. Trimming took 3 bases from V and 4 from J, leaving 14 bases between them. The CDR3 extends over 14 amino acids. The CDR3 DNA sequence: TGTGCCAGCAGCGCCGCCCCGGACGGATACGAGCAGTACTTC. Translating it yields CASSAAPDGYEQYF.

V usage is TRBV5-1 and J usage is TRBJ2-1, with TRBD2 as a possible D gene (5 bases). CDR3 length: 15 residues. Germline CDR1 SGHRS, CDR2 YFSETQ. Trimming removed 0 bases from V and 2 bases from J, with 9 bases in between. Written as DNA, the CDR3 is TGCGCCAGCAGCTTGGGGCTAGCTGCCTACAATGAGCAGTTCTTC. Its protein product is CASSLGLAAYNEQFF. Full variable domain (missing parts from reference TRBV5-1 and TRBJ2-1): KAGVTQTPRYLIKTRGQQVTLSCSPISGHRSVSWYQQTPGQGLQFLFEYFSETQRNKGNFPGRFSGRQFSNSRSEMNVSTLELGDSALYLCASSLGLAAYNEQFFGPGTRLTVL.

This rearrangement joins TRBV18 to TRBJ1-6; D uncertain. Germline V gene data show CDR1 as KGHSH and CDR2 as LQKENI. The V gene lost 2 bases and the J gene lost 5 bases, with 7 bases spanning the gap. The CDR3 sequence is 14 residues long. CDR3 nucleotide sequence: TGTGCCAGCTCACCAGGGCGGAATAATTCACCCCTCCACTTT. Translating gives CASSPGRNNSPLHF. Full variable domain (outside the CDR3, taken from reference TRBV18 and TRBJ1-6): NAGVMQNPRHLVRRRGQEARLRCSPMKGHSHVYWYRQLPEEGLKFMVYLQKENIIDESGMPKERFSAEFPKEGPSILRIQQVVRGDSAAYFCASSPGRNNSPLHFGNGTRLTVT.

The chain links TRBV6-5 to TRBJ1-2, with TRBD1 identical over 8 bases. This CDR3 region has 15 residues. After removal of 5 bases from V and 3 bases from J, the junction contained 8 bases not matched to a gene. Germline lookup yields CDR1 MNHEY and CDR2 SVGAGI. The CDR3 reads CASSTRTGKDYGYTF. The CDR3 bases are TGTGCCAGCAGTACCCGGACAGGGAAGGACTATGGCTACACCTTC.

In nucleotides, the CDR3 is TGTGCCTGGAACCGACAGGGGCCCTACGAGCAGTACTTC. This codes for CAWNRQGPYEQYF. This rearrangement joins TRBV30 to TRBJ2-7; 8 nucleotides line up with TRBD1. Trimming took 4 bases from V and 2 from J; bases not matched to a gene: 4. Germline V gene lookup returns CDR1 GTSNPN and CDR2 SVGIG (reference sequence). This CDR3 comprises 13 residues.

This rearrangement joins TRBV19 to TRBJ1-5, with D perhaps matching TRBD1 (5 bases). Germline V gene sequence: CDR1 LNHDA, CDR2 SQIVND (reference sequence). Trimming shortened V by 4 bases and J by 5 bases, and 9 bases separated the two germline ends. The CDR3 extends over 13 amino acids. CDR3 sequence (DNA): TGTGCCAGTAGTAGGAGGGGCGATCAGCCCCAGCATTTT. Protein sequence: CASSRRGDQPQHF.

The rearrangement uses TRBV3-1 (or the pseudogene TRBV3-2) and TRBJ2-6; a possible D gene is TRBD1 (7 bases). CDR3 length: 15 residues. Germline V lookup: CDR1 LGHDT, CDR2 YNNKEL (reference sequence). V was pared by 9 bases and J by 4 bases, with 16 bases between. CDR3 sequence reads: CASTSGGTGANVLTF. The CDR3, as DNA: TGTGCCAGTACCTCAGGGGGGACCGGGGCCAACGTCCTGACTTTC.

The chain joins TRBV6-5 to TRBJ1-1; TRBD1 might be the D (6 bases). Trimming stripped 4 bases from V and 0 bases from J, with 9 bases between. The length of the CDR3 is 14 residues. Germline V gives CDR1 MNHEY, CDR2 SVGAGI. The CDR3 DNA is TGTGCCAGCAGTTTGGACAGTATGAACACTGAAGCTTTCTTT. This encodes CASSLDSMNTEAFF.